Listed below are T cell receptor beta chains from one sample, sequenced in a study of preoperative IRX-2 immunotherapy in early breast cancer. The repertoire was sequenced with immunoSEQ multiplex PCR; TCRdb's copy has only in-frame clones and lacks some. The profile shows about 43,000 clones, approximately 94% of them singletons. The specimen was tumor tissue, collected after IRX-2 immunotherapy. The receptors originated from a human donor with breast cancer. Each CDR3 is given with its conserved first and last residue. Each record gives: J gene, CDR3 length, D gene, V gene, clone size, CDR3 protein, CDR3 DNA. The D gene is left open where the match is weak. Clone size appears in some rows only: once, few, many, or a class for an expanded clone.

TRBJ2-3	11	.	TRBV4-2	once	CASSQSDTQYF	TGTGCCAGCAGCCAATCGGATACGCAGTATTTT
TRBJ1-1	15	TRBD1	TRBV7-2	.	CASSLEGQGVTEAFF	TGTGCCAGCAGCTTAGAAGGACAGGGAGTGACTGAAGCTTTCTTT
TRBJ1-1	12	.	TRBV7-6	.	CASSLTGTEAFF	TGTGCCAGCAGCTTGACAGGCACTGAAGCTTTCTTT
TRBJ2-1	13	TRBD2	TRBV29-1	.	CSVGTSGRWEQFF	TGCAGCGTGGGGACTAGCGGGAGATGGGAGCAGTTCTTC
TRBJ2-4	16	TRBD1	TRBV27	.	CASSSRDRAAKNIQYF	TGTGCCAGCAGTTCAAGGGACAGGGCAGCCAAAAACATTCAGTACTTC
TRBJ1-1	12	TRBD1	TRBV6-6	.	CASVKQGPEAFF	TGTGCCAGCGTCAAACAGGGGCCTGAAGCTTTCTTT
TRBJ1-1	11	.	TRBV28	once	CATGGVTEAFF	TGTGCCACCGGGGGGGTAACTGAAGCTTTCTTT
TRBJ2-3	15	.	TRBV2	.	CASSGFRGNTDTQYF	TGTGCCAGCAGTGGGTTCCGGGGGAACACAGATACGCAGTATTTT
TRBJ1-2	13	.	TRBV6-1	.	CASKDWANYGYTF	TGTGCCAGCAAGGATTGGGCTAACTATGGCTACACCTTC
TRBJ1-2	15	.	TRBV7-2	.	CASSLFGGGYTGYTF	TGTGCCAGCAGCTTATTCGGAGGCGGATACACAGGCTACACCTTC
TRBJ1-5	15	.	TRBV4-3	.	CASSQDWSGRIPQHF	TGCGCCAGCAGCCAAGATTGGTCAGGGCGCATCCCCCAGCATTTT
TRBJ1-2	17	TRBD1	TRBV9	.	CASSVSGQGAFSWGYTF	TGTGCCAGCAGCGTAAGCGGTCAGGGGGCGTTTTCATGGGGCTACACCTTC
TRBJ2-7	12	.	TRBV7-9	.	CASSFGGPEQYF	TGTGCCAGCAGCTTCGGGGGCCCCGAGCAGTACTTC
TRBJ2-1	16	TRBD2	TRBV7-9	.	CASSSPGGLAGFEQFF	TGTGCCAGCAGCTCGCCGGGGGGACTAGCGGGGTTTGAGCAGTTCTTC
TRBJ1-3	14	TRBD1	TRBV6-1	.	CASSQDRPGNTIYF	TGTGCCAGCAGTCAGGACAGGCCTGGAAACACCATATATTTT
TRBJ2-5	14	.	TRBV7-2	.	CASSLALVGETQYF	TGTGCCAGCAGCTTAGCTCTGGTGGGGGAGACCCAGTACTTC
TRBJ2-1	13	.	TRBV6-5	.	CASSKPGLNEQFF	TGTGCCAGCAGTAAACCGGGCCTCAATGAGCAGTTCTTC
TRBJ2-3	15	TRBD2	TRBV6-1	.	CASSETPSGADTQYF	TGTGCCAGCAGTGAAACCCCTAGCGGAGCAGATACGCAGTATTTT
TRBJ2-1	15	.	TRBV5-6	once	CASSLGATGYNEQFF	TGTGCCAGCAGCTTGGGGGCGACAGGATACAATGAGCAGTTCTTC
TRBJ2-7	14	TRBD2	TRBV11-2	.	CASSLAGGSAEQYF	TGTGCCAGCAGCTTAGCGGGAGGATCTGCCGAGCAGTACTTC
TRBJ1-1	13	.	TRBV15	.	CATSRDQFKGAFF	TGTGCCACCAGCAGAGATCAATTTAAGGGAGCTTTCTTT
TRBJ2-5	13	.	TRBV19	.	CASSLQGQETQYF	TGTGCCAGTAGTCTACAGGGTCAAGAGACCCAGTACTTC
TRBJ1-2	17	.	TRBV21-1	.	CASSKVGTANFNYGYTF	TGTGCCAGCAGCAAAGTGGGGACAGCCAATTTTAACTATGGCTACACCTTC
TRBJ1-2	14	.	TRBV11-2	.	CASSSNWGTYGYTF	TGTGCCAGCAGCTCTAACTGGGGGACATATGGCTACACCTTC
TRBJ1-1	15	.	TRBV11-2	.	CASSSSTGGNTEAFF	TGTGCCAGCAGCTCGTCGACAGGTGGGAACACTGAAGCTTTCTTT
TRBJ2-1	17	TRBD1	TRBV11-3	.	CASSLQTGTGFYNEQFF	TGTGCCAGCAGCCTGCAAACTGGGACAGGGTTTTACAATGAGCAGTTCTTC
TRBJ2-5	13	.	TRBV9	once	CASSVSSQETQYF	TGTGCCAGCAGCGTCTCCTCACAAGAGACCCAGTACTTC
TRBJ2-1	12	.	TRBV7-8	.	CASSLGYNEQFF	TGTGCCAGCAGCTTAGGTTACAATGAGCAGTTCTTC
TRBJ1-2	15	.	TRBV4-1	.	CASSQVGEYLLGYTF	TGCGCCAGCAGCCAAGTCGGGGAATATCTCTTAGGCTACACCTTC